The entry below describes one TCR beta chain. What it binds is unknown. This record comes from a study of persistence of HIV-infected CD4 T cells. Study-level background: Donors were ART-treated; their CMV- and Gag-responding CD4+ T cells were isolated.

The libraries were made with immunoSEQ version 4 in survey mode. Genomic DNA was diluted to 10 ng/uL, up to roughly 1 ug per sample. TCRdb's table, derived via immunoSEQ multiplex PCR, lists solely in-frame clones and lacks some. The sample includes about 40,000 clones, roughly 74% of them seen just once. Germline loops: CDR1 SGDLS, CDR2 YYNGEE. The CDR3 runs 14 residues. Trimming at V came to 3 bases and at J to 3 bases, leaving 3 bases not matched to a gene. The stimulus was an HIV-1 Gag 15-mer peptide pool, 1 ug/peptide/mL. Memory cells lacking CD40L and CD69 with high CD45RO were sorted. For at least 4 years, plasma HIV-1 RNA was undetectable (<50 copies/mL).

The clonotype was recovered from an adult man with HIV who was CMV-seropositive. The sample in question was CD4+ T cells sorted from PBMCs after approximately 19-hour stimulation, obtained from a patient who received antiretroviral therapy. The chain links TRBV9 to TRBJ1-3, with 7 bases aligning to TRBD1. DNA for the CDR3: TGTGCCAGCAGCGGACAGGGTGGTGGAAACACCATATATTTT. Translating it yields CASSGQGGGNTIYF.